This TCR beta chain was obtained from a study of blood T cell repertoires in COVID-19. Study as a whole: Acute and convalescent COVID-19 samples came from the United States, Italy and Spain. T cells, B-cell-depleted T cells, or PBMCs provided the cDNA or gDNA that served as material.

As originally analysed: For nucleated cells, counts were estimated from reference gene primer amplification. Assay used: immunoSEQ multiplex PCR; TCRdb lists only in-frame clones, some missing. V, J and clone size reflect that table, while D and trimming were determined from the DNA. The sample carries around 70,000 clones, 90% recorded once. The CDR3 loop spans 14 amino acids. The V end was cut by 2 bases, the J end by 5 bases, with 12 bases between. The germline V gene has CDR1 MNHEY and CDR2 SVGEGT. This chain uses TRBV6-2 or TRBV6-3 with TRBJ2-5; D uncertain. The material sequenced was peripheral blood. The clonotype comes from a man between 50 and 59 years old with acute or convalescent COVID-19. The CDR3 spells CASSYPNTPETQYF. The CDR3 nucleotides are TGTGCCAGCAGTTACCCAAACACCCCTGAGACCCAGTACTTC.